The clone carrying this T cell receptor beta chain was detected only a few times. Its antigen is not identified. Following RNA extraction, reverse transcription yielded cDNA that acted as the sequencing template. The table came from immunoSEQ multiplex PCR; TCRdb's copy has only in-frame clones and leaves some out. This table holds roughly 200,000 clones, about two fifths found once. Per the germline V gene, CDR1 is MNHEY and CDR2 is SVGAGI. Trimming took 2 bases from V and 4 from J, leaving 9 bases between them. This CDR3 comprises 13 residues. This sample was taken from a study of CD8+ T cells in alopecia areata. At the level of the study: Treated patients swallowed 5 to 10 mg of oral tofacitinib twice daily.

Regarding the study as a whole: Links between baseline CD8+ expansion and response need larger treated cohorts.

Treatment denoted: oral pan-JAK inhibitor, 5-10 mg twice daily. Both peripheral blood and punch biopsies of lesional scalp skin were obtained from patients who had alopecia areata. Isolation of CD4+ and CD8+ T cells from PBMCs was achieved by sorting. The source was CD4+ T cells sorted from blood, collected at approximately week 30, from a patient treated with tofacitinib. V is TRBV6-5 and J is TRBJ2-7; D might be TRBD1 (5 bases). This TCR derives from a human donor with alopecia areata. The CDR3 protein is CASSYRGLYEQYF. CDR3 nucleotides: TGTGCCAGCAGTTACAGGGGCCTATACGAGCAGTACTTC.